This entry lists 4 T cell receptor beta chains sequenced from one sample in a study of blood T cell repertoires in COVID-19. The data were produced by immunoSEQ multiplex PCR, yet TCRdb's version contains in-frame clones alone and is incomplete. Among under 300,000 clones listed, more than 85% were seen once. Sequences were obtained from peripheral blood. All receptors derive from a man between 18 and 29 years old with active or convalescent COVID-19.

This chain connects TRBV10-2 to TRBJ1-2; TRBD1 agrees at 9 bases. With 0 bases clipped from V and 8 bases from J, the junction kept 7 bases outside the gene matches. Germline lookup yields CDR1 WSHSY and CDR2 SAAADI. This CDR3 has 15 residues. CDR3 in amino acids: CASSESRRDRDGYTF. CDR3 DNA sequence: TGCGCCAGCAGTGAGTCGAGGAGGGACAGGGACGGCTACACCTTC.

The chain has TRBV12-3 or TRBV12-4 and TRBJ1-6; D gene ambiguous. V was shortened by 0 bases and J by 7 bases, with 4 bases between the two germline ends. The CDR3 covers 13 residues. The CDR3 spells CASSLAANSPLHF. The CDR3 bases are TGTGCCAGCAGTTTAGCGGCCAATTCACCCCTCCACTTT.

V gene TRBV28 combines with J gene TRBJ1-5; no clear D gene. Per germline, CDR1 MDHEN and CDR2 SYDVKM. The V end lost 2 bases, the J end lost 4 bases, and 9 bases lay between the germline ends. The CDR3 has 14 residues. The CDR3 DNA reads TGTGCCAGCAGTTTACGCGGAGATAATCAGCCCCAGCATTTT. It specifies CASSLRGDNQPQHF.

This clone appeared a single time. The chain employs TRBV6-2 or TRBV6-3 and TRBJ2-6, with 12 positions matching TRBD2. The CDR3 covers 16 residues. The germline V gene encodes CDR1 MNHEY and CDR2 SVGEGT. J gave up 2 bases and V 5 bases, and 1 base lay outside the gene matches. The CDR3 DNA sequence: TGTGCCAGCAGTCGGACTAGCGGGACTGGGGCCAACGTCCTGACTTTC. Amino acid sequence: CASSRTSGTGANVLTF.